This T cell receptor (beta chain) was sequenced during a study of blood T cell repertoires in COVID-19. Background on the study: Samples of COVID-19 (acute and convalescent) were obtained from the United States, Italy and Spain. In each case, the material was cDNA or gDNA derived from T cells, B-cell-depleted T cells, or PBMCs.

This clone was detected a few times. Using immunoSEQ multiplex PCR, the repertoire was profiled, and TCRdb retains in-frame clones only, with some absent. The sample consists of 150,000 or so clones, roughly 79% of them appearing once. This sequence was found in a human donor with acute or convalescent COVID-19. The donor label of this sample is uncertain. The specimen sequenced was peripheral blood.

CDR3 nucleotide sequence: TGTGCCAGCAGCTTAGACAGGGTAAACAATGAGCAGTTCTTC. Encoded protein: CASSLDRVNNEQFF. The chain uses TRBV5-5 and TRBJ2-1; 7 bases agree with TRBD1. Germline lookup yields CDR1 SGHKS and CDR2 YYEKEE (reference sequence). Unmatched junction bases numbered 4, after V lost 2 bases and J lost 5 bases. The CDR3 spans 14 residues.